This record concerns one TCR beta chain sequence. The antigen remains undetermined. The data were obtained in a study of cytomegalovirus exposure and HLA in healthy donors. Findings and caveats of the study: In an earlier analysis, productive rearrangement rates for most beta V segments clustered near 87% or 30%. There were some public TCRs occurring in many donors, but most TCR sequences were rare. V- and J-gene trimming of TCR beta was linked (in a later analysis) to a missense DCLRE1C variant.

60 Vbeta and 13 Jbeta primers were used in PCR. Clones were read by immunoSEQ multiplex PCR, and TCRdb kept only the in-frame ones, dropping some. The sample records approximately 200,000 clones, around 81% being singletons. Germline V gene data show CDR1 as MRHNA and CDR2 as SNTAGT. Trimming pared 2 bases from V and 4 bases from J, leaving 11 bases between. This CDR3 comprises 15 residues. The source material was PBMCs. The clonotype was recovered from a woman younger than 30 in good health and CMV-seropositive. This chain joins TRBV6-4 and TRBJ2-2; weak D call: TRBD2 (5 bases). The CDR3 coding sequence is TGTGCCAGCAGTGACACGTATGGGAGCACCGGGGAGCTGTTTTTT. Translation: CASSDTYGSTGELFF.